The T cell receptor (beta chain) under discussion was sequenced for a study of PD-L1 blockade in urothelial cancer. Whole-study context: Men with urothelial cancer arising in the bladder made up twenty-five of 29 patients. It was at 3 weeks (second dose) and 6 weeks after treatment start that blood was analyzed.

Synthetically made TCR analog templates were put into each PCR as spikes. TCRdb's table, derived via immunoSEQ multiplex PCR, lists solely in-frame clones and lacks some. Of fewer than 45,000 clones detected, about 88% appear once; the ten largest clones hold roughly 25%. Documented time point: pretreatment peripheral blood. General study results and limits: When measured at 3 weeks, tumor-associated blood clones expanded more in durable-benefit patients.

Per germline, CDR1 SGHRS and CDR2 YFSETQ. Trimming removed 0 bases at V and 9 bases at J, with 19 bases between. The CDR3 runs to 16 residues. This clone was observed once. Its antigen is still unknown. This clonotype was obtained from a donor at least 40 years old with urothelial cancer. The rearrangement joins TRBV5-1 to TRBJ2-1; tentatively, D is TRBD1 (6 bases). The specimen comprised PBMCs, sampled around atezolizumab (anti-PD-L1) treatment. CDR3 protein: CASSLVPGQGDLEQFF. In DNA form, the CDR3 reads TGCGCCAGCAGCTTGGTTCCGGGACAAGGAGACCTTGAGCAGTTCTTC.